Presented here are 31 T cell receptor beta chains from one specimen sequenced in a study of blood T cell repertoires in COVID-19. TCRdb's copy holds only in-frame clones and misses some; the assay was immunoSEQ multiplex PCR. The sample has 200,000 to 250,000 clones; 81% are singletons. Sequencing was done on a sample of PBMCs or T cells enriched from blood (not recorded which). Source of these receptors: a woman aged 45-59 years with acute COVID-19.

The chain employs TRBV5-1 and TRBJ2-7; 9 bases align to TRBD1. V shed 4 bases, J shed 2 bases, and the junction held 13 bases outside the gene matches. The CDR3 spans 17 residues. Germline V gene lookup returns CDR1 SGHRS and CDR2 YFSETQ. CDR3 sequence: CASSKHWTGATAYEQYF. In DNA form, the CDR3 reads TGCGCCAGCAGCAAGCACTGGACAGGGGCCACCGCCTACGAGCAGTACTTC. Using reference TRBV5-1 and TRBJ2-7 for the parts outside the CDR3, the full variable domain is KAGVTQTPRYLIKTRGQQVTLSCSPISGHRSVSWYQQTPGQGLQFLFEYFSETQRNKGNFPGRFSGRQFSNSRSEMNVSTLELGDSALYLCASSKHWTGATAYEQYFGPGTRLTVT.

The chain employs TRBV5-1 and TRBJ1-3; no clear D. V was pared by 3 bases and J by 4 bases, with 14 bases between. The CDR3 is 15 residues long. The germline CDR1 and CDR2 sequences are SGHRS and YFSETQ. CDR3 sequence (DNA): TGCGCCAGCAGCTCTTACAATTTCCAGGGAAACACCATATATTTT. It translates to CASSSYNFQGNTIYF.

This chain joins TRBV7-2 and TRBJ1-1, with D maybe TRBD1 (5 bases). The CDR3 is 14 amino acids. V was clipped by 3 bases and J by 3 bases, with 11 bases between them. From germline, CDR1 is SGHTA and CDR2 FQGNSA. Written as DNA, the CDR3 is TGTGCCAGCAGCTTGGGGGGGGTGGACACTGAAGCTTTCTTT. It translates to CASSLGGVDTEAFF.

The V call is TRBV6-5, the J call TRBJ1-5, with TRBD1 matching 9 bases. The V gene's germline CDR1 is MNHEY and CDR2 SVGAGI. V was clipped by 5 bases and J by 3 bases; unmatched bases: 5. CDR3 length: 15 residues. The CDR3 sequence is CASSHRGRDNQPQHF. The CDR3 DNA reads TGTGCCAGCAGTCACAGGGGGCGAGACAATCAGCCCCAGCATTTT.

The chain employs TRBV7-2 and TRBJ1-6; perhaps TRBD1 as D (5 bases). The CDR3 consists of 16 residues. The V and J ends lost 1 base and 1 base respectively, with 8 bases between them. CDR1 is SGHTA, CDR2 FQGNSA, per germline. CDR3: CASSLVGGSYNSPLHF. CDR3 bases: TGTGCCAGCAGCTTAGTGGGGGGGTCCTATAATTCACCCCTCCACTTT.

The CDR3 DNA follows: TGTGCCAGCAGCTTAGGCAGTCTTGCTGAAGCTTTCTTT. It codes for CASSLGSLAEAFF. The V gene is TRBV7-3, the J gene TRBJ1-1; D is unresolved. The CDR3 totals 13 residues. The germline gives CDR1 SGHTA, CDR2 FQGTGA. V was shortened by 2 bases and J by 6 bases, with 10 bases between the two germline ends. Together with reference TRBV7-3 and TRBJ1-1, the CDR3 gives the full variable domain: GAGVSQTPSNKVTEKGKYVELRCDPISGHTALYWYRQSLGQGPEFLIYFQGTGAADDSGLPNDRFFAVRPEGSVSTLKIQRTERGDSAVYLCASSLGSLAEAFFGQGTRLTVV.

The chain joins TRBV18 to TRBJ1-4; D possibly corresponds to TRBD1 (6 bases). CDR1 is KGHSH, CDR2 LQKENI, per germline. Trimming removed 2 bases at V and 6 bases at J, with 10 bases between. This CDR3 contains 14 residues. In nucleotides, the CDR3 is TGTGCCAGCTCACCAGGGACACTGGATGAAAAACTGTTTTTT. Translation gives CASSPGTLDEKLFF. Full variable domain (rest looked up from reference TRBV18 and TRBJ1-4): NAGVMQNPRHLVRRRGQEARLRCSPMKGHSHVYWYRQLPEEGLKFMVYLQKENIIDESGMPKERFSAEFPKEGPSILRIQQVVRGDSAAYFCASSPGTLDEKLFFGSGTQLSVL.

This clone was seen only a few times. The chain has TRBV18 and TRBJ2-7, with D possibly being TRBD1 (6 bases). Trimming removed 0 bases from V and 4 bases from J, with 13 bases in between. CDR3 length: 15 residues. CDR1 is KGHSH, CDR2 LQKENI, per germline. The CDR3 region is CASSPPLGANYEQYF. The CDR3 region has the DNA TGTGCCAGCTCACCACCGCTGGGGGCGAATTACGAGCAGTACTTC.

The rearrangement links TRBV27 to TRBJ2-7; TRBD1 matches 10 bases. The germline V gene encodes CDR1 MNHEY and CDR2 SMNVEV (reference sequence). The CDR3 runs 19 residues. V shed 6 bases and J 2 bases; nucleotides not matched to a gene: 19. CDR3 loop: CASSLRPSAQDRGAYEQYF. Written as DNA, the CDR3 is TGTGCCAGCAGCCTAAGGCCCTCAGCACAGGACAGGGGGGCCTACGAGCAGTACTTC.

The rearrangement joins TRBV24-1 to TRBJ1-1, with D tentatively TRBD1 (6 bases). The CDR3 covers 13 residues. The germline V gene has CDR1 KGHDR and CDR2 SFDVKD. V lost 2 bases to trimming and J lost 11 bases, with 14 bases between them. DNA for the CDR3: TGTGCCACCAGTGATTGGGGGGGCAGGGTCGCTTTCTTT. Translating it yields CATSDWGGRVAFF.

V gene TRBV5-4 combines with J gene TRBJ1-1; the D is unclear. Per the germline V gene, CDR1 is SGHNT and CDR2 is YYREEE (reference sequence). This CDR3 comprises 16 residues. V gave up 4 bases and J gave up 0 bases, with 16 bases separating them. Here the CDR3 reads CASSEGGFGMNTEAFF. The CDR3 DNA reads TGTGCCAGCAGCGAGGGTGGGTTCGGGATGAACACTGAAGCTTTCTTT.

The chain recombines TRBV27 with TRBJ2-5, with TRBD2 as a possible D gene (5 bases). Germline V CDR1 and CDR2: MNHEY, SMNVEV (reference sequence). The CDR3 extends over 15 amino acids. V gave up 2 bases and J gave up 4 bases, with 14 bases separating them. The CDR3 DNA follows: TGTGCCAGCAGTTTAAACGCGGCCCGGGGAGAGACCCAGTACTTC. This codes for CASSLNAARGETQYF.

V and J are TRBV19 and TRBJ2-7; 12 nucleotides agree with TRBD1. The CDR3 extends over 13 amino acids. Trimming took 11 bases from V and 6 from J; bases not matched to a gene: 8. Germline CDR1 LNHDA, CDR2 SQIVND (reference sequence). This chain's CDR3 is CASAGQGAPEQYF. The CDR3 nucleotides are TGTGCCTCGGCGGGACAGGGGGCTCCCGAGCAGTACTTC. The variable domain in full, with the rest retrieved from reference TRBV19 and TRBJ2-7, is DGGITQSPKYLFRKEGQNVTLSCEQNLNHDAMYWYRQDPGQGLRLIYYSQIVNDFQKGDIAEGYSVSREKKESFPLTVTSAQKNPTAFYLCASAGQGAPEQYFGPGTRLTVT.

This clone was observed a handful of times. The rearrangement joins TRBV27 to TRBJ2-1; 11 bases are shared with TRBD2. The germline V gene has CDR1 MNHEY and CDR2 SMNVEV (reference sequence). This CDR3 is 16 amino acids long. Losses at the gene ends were 4 bases for V and 5 bases for J; bases not matched to a gene: 7. The DNA of the CDR3 is TGTGCCAGCAGTTACCCCGGGACTAGCGGAAACAATGAGCAGTTCTTC. Its protein product is CASSYPGTSGNNEQFF.

V is TRBV28 and J is TRBJ2-4, with D perhaps TRBD1 (6 bases). CDR1 and CDR2 (germline): MDHEN, SYDVKM. V was trimmed by 3 bases and J by 2 bases, leaving 14 bases between them. The CDR3 totals 16 residues. The CDR3 region is CASSLMVGQTKNIQYF. The CDR3 DNA reads as TGTGCCAGCAGTTTGATGGTCGGACAGACCAAAAACATTCAGTACTTC.

This chain uses TRBV14 with TRBJ2-5, with D perhaps matching TRBD2 (5 bases). The germline gives CDR1 SGHDN, CDR2 FVKESK. The CDR3 is made up of 13 amino acids. Trimming took off 7 bases at V and 2 bases at J, with 11 bases between the two ends. CDR3 bases: TGTGCCAGCAATCGGGGATCTCAAGAGACCCAGTACTTC. Translating gives CASNRGSQETQYF.

The CDR3: CASSLRGGADTIYF. CDR3 bases: TGTGCCAGCAGCTTGAGAGGGGGCGCGGACACCATATATTTT. The chain carries TRBV7-3 and TRBJ1-3; 7 bases are shared with TRBD1. This CDR3 is 14 amino acids long. Germline V gene data show CDR1 as SGHTA and CDR2 as FQGTGA. J was trimmed by 8 bases and V by 3 bases; bases with no gene match: 7.

The chain employs TRBV3-1 (or the pseudogene TRBV3-2) and TRBJ1-5, with D unresolved. The V gene lost 4 bases and the J gene lost 4 bases, with 11 bases spanning the gap. Germline CDR1 and CDR2: LGHDT and YNNKEL (reference sequence). This CDR3 region has 14 residues. In DNA form, the CDR3 reads TGTGCCAGCAGCCCCGGGGTGACTAATCAGCCCCAGCATTTT. This gives the protein CASSPGVTNQPQHF.

The CDR3 is CASSPAGATNEKLFF. The CDR3 DNA sequence: TGTGCCAGCAGTCCCGCCGGGGCAACTAATGAAAAACTGTTTTTT. The gene calls are TRBV28 and TRBJ1-4; D unresolved. This CDR3 region has 15 residues. CDR1 MDHEN and CDR2 SYDVKM come from the germline V gene. V lost 5 bases to trimming and J lost 0 bases, with 10 bases between them.

The chain recombines TRBV5-5 with TRBJ1-5; the D is unclear. The CDR3 is made up of 14 amino acids. Trimming left V 10 bases short and J 0 bases short, with 14 bases between. Germline V lookup: CDR1 SGHKS, CDR2 YYEKEE (reference sequence). The CDR3: CALKWEVSNQPQHF. The CDR3 coding sequence is TGTGCCCTCAAGTGGGAGGTTAGCAATCAGCCCCAGCATTTT.

The gene calls are TRBV5-5 and TRBJ2-5; D is perhaps TRBD1 (8 bases). Germline V gene data show CDR1 as SGHKS and CDR2 as YYEKEE (reference sequence). CDR3 length equals 14 residues. Trimming left V 4 bases short and J 5 bases short, with 15 bases between. The CDR3 sequence: CASSRTGRVETQYF. The CDR3, as DNA: TGTGCCAGCAGCCGGACAGGGAGGGTGGAGACCCAGTACTTC. The full variable domain, in which reference TRBV5-5 and TRBJ2-5 provide the parts outside the CDR3, is DAGVTQSPTHLIKTRGQQVTLRCSPISGHKSVSWYQQVLGQGPQFIFQYYEKEERGRGNFPDRFSARQFPNYSSELNVNALLLGDSALYLCASSRTGRVETQYFGPGTRLLVL.

The chain joins TRBV7-8 to TRBJ1-3; D is unclear. CDR1 and CDR2 from the germline V gene are SGHVS and FQNEAQ. V lost 1 base and J lost 1, with 8 bases in between. The CDR3 covers 15 residues. The chain's CDR3 is CASSLGGTSGNTIYF. CDR3 in DNA: TGTGCCAGCAGCTTAGGCGGCACATCTGGAAACACCATATATTTT.

This sequence joins TRBV3-1 (or the pseudogene TRBV3-2) and TRBJ1-2; D is uncertain. The length of the CDR3 is 14 residues. Trimming shortened V by 0 bases and J by 4 bases, and 9 bases separated the two germline ends. Germline assignment: CDR1 LGHDT and CDR2 YNNKEL (reference sequence). CDR3 nucleotides: TGTGCCAGCAGCCAAGATCTAGGTAGCTATGGCTACACCTTC. Translated, it gives CASSQDLGSYGYTF.

The gene calls are TRBV18 and TRBJ1-4; possible D gene TRBD1, 5 bases. V was trimmed by 3 bases and J by 4 bases, leaving 15 bases between them. The germline gives CDR1 KGHSH, CDR2 LQKENI. This CDR3 has 16 residues. The CDR3 DNA is TGTGCCAGCTCACCGGCGAAAGACAGTCGTAATGAAAAACTGTTTTTT. It is translated as CASSPAKDSRNEKLFF.

The chain has TRBV5-6 and TRBJ1-4; D may be TRBD1 (5 bases). V was shortened by 4 bases and J by 0 bases, with 10 bases between the two germline ends. The CDR3 is 15 residues long. The germline V gene has CDR1 SGHDT and CDR2 YYEEEE. In DNA, the CDR3 is TGTGCCAGCAGCCCGGGAGGGGCAACTAATGAAAAACTGTTTTTT. Its translation is CASSPGGATNEKLFF.

This rearrangement joins TRBV10-3 to TRBJ2-7; 8 nucleotides align to TRBD1. Per the germline V gene, CDR1 is ENHRY and CDR2 is SYGVKD. This CDR3 region has 14 residues. The trim removed 9 bases at V and 1 base at J, leaving 8 bases unmatched. The CDR3 here is CAIADRGPSYEQYF. For the CDR3, the DNA is TGTGCCATTGCTGACAGGGGACCGTCCTACGAGCAGTACTTC.

The chain combines TRBV7-2 with TRBJ2-3; 16 nucleotides line up with TRBD2. This CDR3 contains 18 residues. The V gene end was trimmed by 3 bases and the J gene end by 6 bases; junction bases not matched to a gene: 9. The germline gives CDR1 SGHTA, CDR2 FQGNSA. The CDR3 DNA sequence: TGTGCCAGCAGCTTCTACGGGACTAGCGGGGGGGTCCTCGATACGCAGTATTTT. Encoded protein: CASSFYGTSGGVLDTQYF.

The chain recombines TRBV19 with TRBJ2-5; 8 bases are shared with TRBD1. The trim removed 8 bases at V and 4 bases at J, leaving 6 bases unmatched. The germline CDR1 and CDR2 sequences are LNHDA and SQIVND (reference sequence). The length of the CDR3 is 13 residues. CDR3 coding DNA: TGTGCCAGTGGGACAGGTGTGGGAGAGACCCAGTACTTC. Translated, it gives CASGTGVGETQYF.

This clone showed up just a few times. The V call is TRBV6-5, the J call TRBJ1-2; the match to TRBD1 covers 9 bases. Per the germline V gene, CDR1 is MNHEY and CDR2 is SVGAGI. V gave up 6 bases and J gave up 7 bases; unmatched junction bases: 6. The CDR3 has 13 amino acids. In DNA, the CDR3 is TGTGCCAGCAGCAGACAGGGGGACGGTGGCTACACCTTC. Its protein is CASSRQGDGGYTF.

The rearrangement uses TRBV4-3 and TRBJ1-2; D is uncertain. Germline loops: CDR1 LGHNA, CDR2 YSLEER. V lost 4 bases, J lost 4 bases, and 13 bases lay in between. The CDR3 spans 14 residues. The CDR3 nucleotides are TGCGCCAGCAGCCCCCTCCAAGGGAGCTATGGCTACACCTTC. Translation: CASSPLQGSYGYTF.

The chain joins TRBV5-1 to TRBJ2-3; 11 bases fit TRBD2. Germline CDR1 reads SGHRS; CDR2 reads YFSETQ. Trimming at V came to 3 bases and at J to 0 bases, leaving 9 bases not matched to a gene. The CDR3 is 18 amino acids. The CDR3 coding sequence is TGCGCCAGCAGCTCCGGGACTAGCGGATACCCTAGCACAGATACGCAGTATTTT. Protein sequence: CASSSGTSGYPSTDTQYF. Based on the CDR3 plus reference TRBV5-1 and TRBJ2-3, the full variable domain is KAGVTQTPRYLIKTRGQQVTLSCSPISGHRSVSWYQQTPGQGLQFLFEYFSETQRNKGNFPGRFSGRQFSNSRSEMNVSTLELGDSALYLCASSSGTSGYPSTDTQYFGPGTRLTVL.